These 32 T cell receptor beta chains came from one sample sequenced in a study of blood T cell repertoires in COVID-19. Sequencing was performed with immunoSEQ multiplex PCR; in TCRdb, only in-frame clones are kept and a portion is missing. The data contain about 160,000 clones, 70% to 90% of them singletons. The source material was peripheral blood. The origin of the receptors is a man aged 35-49 years with acute or convalescent COVID-19.

The chain recombines TRBV28 with TRBJ2-7, with D tentatively TRBD1 (5 bases). Trimming cost V 4 bases and J 11 bases, with 15 bases left between them. Per germline, CDR1 MDHEN and CDR2 SYDVKM. There are 12 residues in the CDR3. CDR3 protein: CASSSSGHGEYF. The DNA of the CDR3 is TGTGCCAGCAGTTCCTCCGGACACGGCGAGTACTTC.

This chain uses TRBV6-1 with TRBJ1-6; a possible D gene is TRBD1 (5 bases). CDR1 and CDR2 (germline): MNHNS, SASEGT. V lost 3 bases and J 14 bases, leaving 14 bases between the germline ends. This CDR3 has 13 residues. The CDR3 sequence is CASSDRALRALHF. In nucleotides, the CDR3 is TGTGCCAGCAGTGACAGGGCCCTCCGGGCCCTCCACTTT.

The chain links TRBV9 to TRBJ1-3; no reliable D call. The germline V gene encodes CDR1 SGDLS and CDR2 YYNGEE. Trimming took 3 bases from V and 0 from J, leaving 7 bases between them. This CDR3 is built from 14 residues. DNA of the CDR3: TGTGCCAGCAGCGCCTCCCCCTCTGGAAACACCATATATTTT. This codes for CASSASPSGNTIYF.

About this clone: This specimen includes other DNA sequences encoding the same CDR3. In DNA, the CDR3 is TGCAGCGTTGGGACTAGCGGTGCAGATACGCAGTATTTT. It is translated as CSVGTSGADTQYF. This chain links TRBV29-1 with TRBJ2-3; 10 bases map to TRBD2. Germline V CDR1 and CDR2: SQVTM, ANQGSEA. With 4 bases clipped from V and 4 bases from J, the junction kept 2 bases outside the gene matches. This CDR3 comprises 13 residues.

V and J are TRBV5-1 and TRBJ2-3; D gene unclear. V lost 0 bases to trimming and J lost 1 base, with 12 bases between them. The CDR3 totals 16 residues. CDR1 and CDR2 (germline): SGHRS, YFSETQ. CDR3 nucleotide sequence: TGCGCCAGCAGCTTGGTGTCCGGAGTTCGCACAGATACGCAGTATTTT. This translates into CASSLVSGVRTDTQYF.

This clone was counted only a few times. The chain has TRBV5-8 and TRBJ1-5, with 7 bases that match TRBD1. The ends lost 0 bases at V and 3 bases at J; junction bases unmatched: 6. CDR3 length: 16 amino acids. Germline V lookup: CDR1 SGHTS, CDR2 YDEGEE. The CDR3 is CASSLAYGTDNQPQHF. In DNA, the CDR3 is TGTGCCAGCAGCTTGGCTTACGGGACAGACAATCAGCCCCAGCATTTT.

J is TRBJ2-7 and V is TRBV9; 10 bases match TRBD2. J lost 7 bases, V lost 4 bases, and 11 bases had no gene match. This CDR3 is 15 amino acids long. CDR1 SGDLS and CDR2 YYNGEE come from the germline V gene. The CDR3 sequence is CASSTVAGGVSEQYF. The CDR3, as DNA: TGTGCCAGCAGCACCGTAGCGGGAGGCGTTTCAGAGCAGTACTTC.

This clone was seen just once. This chain uses TRBV15 with TRBJ2-7; possibly TRBD2 for D (5 bases). Germline loops: CDR1 LNHNV, CDR2 YYDKDF (reference sequence). The CDR3 totals 13 residues. V was cut by 6 bases and J by 2 bases, with 11 bases left in between. This chain's CDR3 is CATRRTEAYEQYF. CDR3 sequence (DNA): TGTGCCACCAGGAGGACGGAGGCCTACGAGCAGTACTTC. Full variable domain (rest looked up from reference TRBV15 and TRBJ2-7): DAMVIQNPRYQVTQFGKPVTLSCSQTLNHNVMYWYQQKSSQAPKLLFHYYDKDFNNEADTPDNFQSRRPNTSFCFLDIRSPGLGDTAMYLCATRRTEAYEQYFGPGTRLTVT.

V is TRBV6-5 and J is TRBJ1-5; D is undetermined. Germline CDR1 reads MNHEY; CDR2 reads SVGAGI. V was trimmed by 0 bases and J by 7 bases, leaving 13 bases between them. CDR3 length equals 15 residues. CDR3 nucleotides: TGTGCCAGCAGTTACTCGTCATCGTCGGGGCAGCCCCAGCATTTT. It encodes CASSYSSSSGQPQHF.

The chain recombines TRBV27 with TRBJ1-4; TRBD1 matches 9 bases. Germline assignment: CDR1 MNHEY and CDR2 SMNVEV (reference sequence). The CDR3 is 16 amino acids. With 1 base clipped from V and 7 bases from J, the junction kept 7 bases outside the gene matches. CDR3 loop: CASSLFGTGLGEKLFF. For the CDR3, the DNA is TGTGCCAGCAGTTTATTCGGGACAGGGCTTGGTGAAAAACTGTTTTTT.

The chain employs TRBV7-8 and TRBJ2-1; TRBD2 aligns across 8 bases. In germline, CDR1 is SGHVS, CDR2 FQNEAQ. The CDR3 runs 14 residues. V gave up 3 bases and J gave up 5 bases; unmatched junction bases: 3. The CDR3 loop reads CASSLGLGDNEQFF. DNA for the CDR3: TGTGCCAGCAGCTTGGGACTAGGTGACAATGAGCAGTTCTTC.

The CDR3 coding sequence is TGTGCCAGCAGCTTCAACCAAGAGACCCAGTACTTC. Translated, it gives CASSFNQETQYF. V gene TRBV7-6 combines with J gene TRBJ2-5; D unclear. CDR3 length: 12 amino acids. The V end was cut by 3 bases, the J end by 0 bases, with 2 bases between. Germline V lookup: CDR1 SGHVS, CDR2 FNYEAQ.

This clone has more than one count but fewer than ten. The V and J genes are TRBV7-2 and TRBJ2-3; 13 positions agree with TRBD2. The CDR3 is made up of 16 amino acids. Trimming removed 5 bases from V and 5 bases from J; junction bases left unmatched: 7. Germline CDR1 is SGHTA and CDR2 is FQGNSA. DNA for the CDR3: TGTGCCAGCAGCACGGGACTAGCGGGGCCCGGAGATACGCAGTATTTT. It yields the protein CASSTGLAGPGDTQYF.

The rearrangement uses TRBV2 and TRBJ2-1; D perhaps matches TRBD2 (6 bases). CDR1 and CDR2 (germline): SNHLY, FYNNEI. The V and J ends lost 5 bases and 4 bases respectively, with 18 bases between them. The CDR3 sequence is 16 residues long. Here the CDR3 reads CASSLPKTREYNEQFF. In DNA, the CDR3 is TGTGCCAGCAGTCTACCAAAGACTAGAGAGTACAATGAGCAGTTCTTC.

This rearrangement joins TRBV5-1 to TRBJ1-1; 8 bases map to TRBD1. The germline CDR1 and CDR2 sequences are SGHRS and YFSETQ. CDR3 length: 14 amino acids. Trimming took 4 bases from V and 5 from J; bases not matched to a gene: 7. CDR3 residues: CASSGAGQGTEAFF. CDR3 DNA sequence: TGCGCCAGCAGCGGTGCAGGACAGGGAACTGAAGCTTTCTTT.

The V gene is TRBV2, the J gene TRBJ1-5; 10 nucleotides agree with TRBD1. The length of the CDR3 is 14 residues. Germline values: CDR1 SNHLY, CDR2 FYNNEI. Unmatched junction bases numbered 5, after V lost 6 bases and J lost 6 bases. Here the CDR3 DNA reads TGTGCCAGCAGAGGGACAGGGGACAGTCAGCCCCAGCATTTT. Protein sequence: CASRGTGDSQPQHF.

The rearrangement joins TRBV2 to TRBJ1-4; 7 nucleotides agree with TRBD1. Losses at the gene ends were 0 bases for V and 7 bases for J; bases not matched to a gene: 5. CDR1 is SNHLY and CDR2 is FYNNEI in the germline V gene. The CDR3 is made up of 15 amino acids. This CDR3 is CASSEAEGAGEKLFF. CDR3 nucleotide sequence: TGTGCCAGCAGTGAAGCAGAGGGGGCGGGTGAAAAACTGTTTTTT.

This chain links TRBV30 with TRBJ1-2, with D possibly matching TRBD1 (6 bases). The CDR3 is 11 residues long. V lost 5 bases, J lost 6 bases, and 10 bases lay in between. Per germline, CDR1 GTSNPN and CDR2 SVGIG (reference sequence). The CDR3 sequence is CAWGTIDGYTF. As DNA, the CDR3 is TGTGCCTGGGGGACAATTGATGGCTACACCTTC.

V and J are TRBV6-5 and TRBJ1-4; 7 nucleotides align to TRBD1. This CDR3 is 16 amino acids long. Looked up from germline, CDR1 is MNHEY and CDR2 is SVGAGI. V dropped 4 bases and J dropped 0; count of bases not matched to a gene: 5. CDR3 sequence reads: CASSLGQSPTNEKLFF. The CDR3 nucleotides read TGTGCCAGCAGTTTGGGACAGTCGCCAACTAATGAAAAACTGTTTTTT.

The genes are TRBV24-1 and TRBJ2-5; 9 nucleotides align to TRBD1. Germline V gene lookup returns CDR1 KGHDR and CDR2 SFDVKD. This CDR3 is 17 amino acids long. V trimming: 4 bases; J trimming: 0 bases; junction bases outside the gene matches: 8. In nucleotides, the CDR3 is TGTGCCACCAGTGACTACCCGGGGACAGGGTACCAAGAGACCCAGTACTTC. This encodes CATSDYPGTGYQETQYF.

J is TRBJ2-2 and V is TRBV7-2, with D possibly being TRBD2 (6 bases). V was trimmed by 6 bases and J by 4 bases, leaving 18 bases between them. Germline V gene data show CDR1 as SGHTA and CDR2 as FQGNSA. The CDR3 runs to 16 residues. CDR3 sequence (DNA): TGTGCCAGCAGGCCGGGCGGGGCCACCCTCACCGGGGAGCTGTTTTTT. Residues: CASRPGGATLTGELFF.

This clone came up once. J is TRBJ1-1 and V is TRBV6-5; weak D call: TRBD1 (5 bases). V was shortened by 6 bases and J by 8 bases, with 16 bases between the two germline ends. Germline V gene lookup returns CDR1 MNHEY and CDR2 SVGAGI. This CDR3 region has 13 residues. CDR3 sequence reads: CASRATGAPEAFF. The CDR3, as DNA: TGTGCCAGCAGAGCTACAGGAGCTCCAGAAGCTTTCTTT.

With regard to this clone: This same CDR3 is encoded by further DNA sequences in the sample. The J gene is TRBJ2-5, the V gene TRBV30; D unresolved. Germline V CDR1 and CDR2: GTSNPN, SVGIG (reference sequence). CDR3 size: 13 residues. Trimming pared 1 base from V and 2 bases from J, leaving 8 bases between. CDR3 DNA: TGTGCCTGGAGTGGAGGTCTTCAAGAGACCCAGTACTTC. This gives the protein CAWSGGLQETQYF.

The chain joins TRBV6-5 to TRBJ1-2, with 7 bases identical to TRBD1. The V gene end was trimmed by 5 bases and the J gene end by 6 bases; junction bases not matched to a gene: 6. The CDR3 spans 13 residues. Germline assignment: CDR1 MNHEY and CDR2 SVGAGI. CDR3 protein: CASSRGLENGYTF. Written as DNA, the CDR3 is TGTGCCAGCAGTAGGGGGCTCGAGAATGGCTACACCTTC.

The J gene is TRBJ2-5, the V gene TRBV27; 7 nucleotides match TRBD2. Looked up from germline, CDR1 is MNHEY and CDR2 is SMNVEV (reference sequence). Trimming removed 5 bases from V and 1 base from J; junction bases left unmatched: 10. The CDR3 has 16 amino acids. In DNA, the CDR3 is TGTGCCAGCAGTCCCCTAGGAGCGGGGCCCCAAGAGACCCAGTACTTC. Translating it yields CASSPLGAGPQETQYF.

The rearrangement joins TRBV10-3 to TRBJ1-6; no clear D. V was trimmed by 0 bases and J by 5 bases, leaving 8 bases between them. Looked up from germline, CDR1 is ENHRY and CDR2 is SYGVKD. The CDR3 totals 15 residues. In nucleotides, the CDR3 is TGTGCCATCAGTGAGTCGGCAGTTGATAATTCACCCCTCCACTTT. The encoded protein is CAISESAVDNSPLHF.

The chain is built from TRBV5-1 and TRBJ1-1; perhaps TRBD1 as D (6 bases). CDR1 is SGHRS and CDR2 is YFSETQ in the germline V gene. The CDR3 extends over 17 amino acids. V gave up 2 bases and J gave up 0 bases, with 17 bases separating them. DNA for the CDR3: TGCGCCAGCAGCTTCGGGACATTGGGTCGTATGAACACTGAAGCTTTCTTT. Protein: CASSFGTLGRMNTEAFF.

This chain joins TRBV19 and TRBJ2-7, with D perhaps TRBD2 (5 bases). Trimming pared 6 bases from V and 0 bases from J, leaving 15 bases between. Germline-derived CDR1 and CDR2 are LNHDA and SQIVND (reference sequence). The CDR3 has 15 residues. The CDR3 DNA sequence: TGTGCCAGTAGCACCGGACTCCTCAGCTCCTACGAGCAGTACTTC. Translated: CASSTGLLSSYEQYF.

J is TRBJ2-2 and V is TRBV27, with 9 bases matching TRBD1. The CDR3 is made up of 15 amino acids. Germline trimming cut 6 bases from V and 4 bases from J; bases unmatched to any gene: 6. Germline lookup yields CDR1 MNHEY and CDR2 SMNVEV (reference sequence). In nucleotides, the CDR3 is TGTGCCAGCAGCTTGGACAGGGGCCTCACCGGGGAGCTGTTTTTT. This gives the protein CASSLDRGLTGELFF.

The V call is TRBV18, the J call TRBJ2-6; 7 bases fit TRBD1. CDR1 is KGHSH and CDR2 is LQKENI in the germline V gene. Trimming removed 3 bases from V and 0 bases from J; junction bases left unmatched: 5. This CDR3 has 17 amino acids. This chain's CDR3 is CASSPWGQNSGANVLTF. For the CDR3, the DNA is TGTGCCAGCTCACCCTGGGGACAGAACTCTGGGGCCAACGTCCTGACTTTC. Filled out from reference TRBV18 and TRBJ2-6, the complete variable domain reads NAGVMQNPRHLVRRRGQEARLRCSPMKGHSHVYWYRQLPEEGLKFMVYLQKENIIDESGMPKERFSAEFPKEGPSILRIQQVVRGDSAAYFCASSPWGQNSGANVLTFGAGSRLTVL.

This sequence joins TRBV11-2 and TRBJ1-4; the match to TRBD1 covers 8 bases. This CDR3 is built from 14 residues. Germline assignment: CDR1 SGHAT and CDR2 FQNNGV. V gave up 4 bases and J gave up 7 bases; unmatched junction bases: 5. CDR3 amino acids: CASSSTGVVEKLFF. For the CDR3, the DNA is TGTGCCAGCAGCTCGACAGGGGTGGTTGAAAAACTGTTTTTT.

The DNA for the CDR3 is TGCGCCAGCAGCTGGGACAGATCGAACACTGAAGCTTTCTTT. Its translation is CASSWDRSNTEAFF. V gene TRBV4-3 combines with J gene TRBJ1-1; 7 nucleotides match TRBD1. CDR1 is LGHNA and CDR2 is YSLEER in the germline V gene. Trimming removed 5 bases from V and 1 base from J; junction bases left unmatched: 4. This CDR3 is 14 amino acids long.